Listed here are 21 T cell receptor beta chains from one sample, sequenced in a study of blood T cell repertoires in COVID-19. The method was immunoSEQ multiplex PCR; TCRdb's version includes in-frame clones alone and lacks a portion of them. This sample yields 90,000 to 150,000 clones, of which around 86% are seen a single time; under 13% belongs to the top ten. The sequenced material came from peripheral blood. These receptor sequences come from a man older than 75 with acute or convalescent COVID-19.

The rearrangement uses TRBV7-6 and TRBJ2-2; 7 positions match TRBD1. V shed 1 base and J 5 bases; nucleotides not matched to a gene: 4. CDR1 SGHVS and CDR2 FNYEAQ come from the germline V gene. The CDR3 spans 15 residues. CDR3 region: CASSLGQGYTGELFF. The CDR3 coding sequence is TGTGCCAGCAGCTTAGGACAGGGCTATACCGGGGAGCTGTTTTTT.

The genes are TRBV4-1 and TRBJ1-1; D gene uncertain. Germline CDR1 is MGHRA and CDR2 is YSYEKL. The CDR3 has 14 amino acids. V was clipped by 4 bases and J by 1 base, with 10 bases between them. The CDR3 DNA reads TGCGCCAGCAGCCTTTCGGACTGGAACACTGAAGCTTTCTTT. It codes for CASSLSDWNTEAFF.

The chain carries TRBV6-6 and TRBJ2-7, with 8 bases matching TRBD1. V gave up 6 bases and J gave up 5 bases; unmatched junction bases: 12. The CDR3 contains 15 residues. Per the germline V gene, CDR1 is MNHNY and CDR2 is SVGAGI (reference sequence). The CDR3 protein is CASRPLRGRRNEQYF. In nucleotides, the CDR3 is TGTGCCAGCAGGCCTCTCAGGGGGCGCAGAAACGAGCAGTACTTC.

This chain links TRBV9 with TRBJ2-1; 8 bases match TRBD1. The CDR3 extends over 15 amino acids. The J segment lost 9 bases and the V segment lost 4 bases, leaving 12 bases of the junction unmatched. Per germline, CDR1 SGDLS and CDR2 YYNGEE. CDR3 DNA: TGTGCCAGCAGCCCCCGTTCAGGGGGCGTGTTTGAGCAGTTCTTC. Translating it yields CASSPRSGGVFEQFF.

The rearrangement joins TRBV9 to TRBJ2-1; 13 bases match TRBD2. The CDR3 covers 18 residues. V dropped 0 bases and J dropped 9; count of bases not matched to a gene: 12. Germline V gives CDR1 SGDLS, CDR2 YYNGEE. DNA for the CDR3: TGTGCCAGCAGCGTAGCCCTTTTTACTAGCGGGAGGGCAGGTGAGCAGTTCTTC. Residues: CASSVALFTSGRAGEQFF.

DNA of the CDR3: TGTGCCAGCAGCGTCGGACAGAACTATGGCTACACCTTC. It specifies CASSVGQNYGYTF. The rearrangement joins TRBV5-6 to TRBJ1-2; tentative D call: TRBD1 (6 bases). The germline CDR1 and CDR2 sequences are SGHDT and YYEEEE. The CDR3 covers 13 residues. V lost 4 bases, J lost 2 bases, and 9 bases lay in between.

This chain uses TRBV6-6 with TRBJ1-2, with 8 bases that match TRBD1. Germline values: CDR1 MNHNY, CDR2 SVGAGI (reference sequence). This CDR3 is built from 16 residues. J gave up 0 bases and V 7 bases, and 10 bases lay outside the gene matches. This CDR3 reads CASTGTGGSTNYGYTF. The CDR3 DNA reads TGTGCCAGCACCGGGACAGGTGGAAGCACTAACTATGGCTACACCTTC.

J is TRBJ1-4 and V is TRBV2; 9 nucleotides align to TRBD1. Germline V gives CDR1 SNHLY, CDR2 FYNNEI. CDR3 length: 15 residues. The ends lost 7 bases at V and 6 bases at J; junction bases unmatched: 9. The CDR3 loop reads CASNTQGAQDEKLFF. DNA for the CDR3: TGTGCCAGCAATACACAGGGGGCTCAGGATGAAAAACTGTTTTTT. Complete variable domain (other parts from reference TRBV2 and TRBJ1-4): EPEVTQTPSHQVTQMGQEVILRCVPISNHLYFYWYRQILGQKVEFLVSFYNNEISEKSEIFDDQFSVERPDGSNFTLKIRSTKLEDSAMYFCASNTQGAQDEKLFFGSGTQLSVL.

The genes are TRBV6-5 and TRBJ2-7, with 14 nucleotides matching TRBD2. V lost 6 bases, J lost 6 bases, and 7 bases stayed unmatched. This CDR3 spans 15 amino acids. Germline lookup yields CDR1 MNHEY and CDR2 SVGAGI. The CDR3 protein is CASSFDGLAGGEQYF. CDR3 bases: TGTGCCAGCAGCTTCGATGGACTAGCGGGAGGCGAGCAGTACTTC.

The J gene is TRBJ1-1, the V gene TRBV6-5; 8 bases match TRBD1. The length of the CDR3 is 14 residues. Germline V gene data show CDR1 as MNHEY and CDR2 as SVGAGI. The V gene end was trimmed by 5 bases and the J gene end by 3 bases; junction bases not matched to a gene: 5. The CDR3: CASSTMTGDTEAFF. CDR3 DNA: TGTGCCAGCAGTACTATGACAGGGGACACTGAAGCTTTCTTT.

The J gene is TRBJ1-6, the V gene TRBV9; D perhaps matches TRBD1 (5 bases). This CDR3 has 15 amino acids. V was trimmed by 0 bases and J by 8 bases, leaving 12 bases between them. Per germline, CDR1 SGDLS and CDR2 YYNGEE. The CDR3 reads CASSVEAGWDSPLHF. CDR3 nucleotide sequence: TGTGCCAGCAGCGTAGAGGCAGGGTGGGATTCACCCCTCCACTTT.

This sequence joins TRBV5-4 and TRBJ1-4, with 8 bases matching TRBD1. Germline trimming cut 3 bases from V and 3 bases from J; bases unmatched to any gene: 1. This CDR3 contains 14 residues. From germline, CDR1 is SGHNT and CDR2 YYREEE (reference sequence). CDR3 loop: CASSSGQANEKLFF. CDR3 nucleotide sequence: TGTGCCAGCAGCTCGGGACAGGCTAATGAAAAACTGTTTTTT.

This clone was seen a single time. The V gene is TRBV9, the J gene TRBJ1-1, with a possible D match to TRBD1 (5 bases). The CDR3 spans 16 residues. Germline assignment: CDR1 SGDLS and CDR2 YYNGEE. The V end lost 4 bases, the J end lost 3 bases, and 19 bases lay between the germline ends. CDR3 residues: CASSPGDGGADTEAFF. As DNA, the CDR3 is TGTGCCAGCAGCCCGGGAGACGGGGGTGCGGACACTGAAGCTTTCTTT.

This CDR3 reads CASSSIGGVSTGELFF. In DNA form, the CDR3 reads TGTGCCAGCAGCTCCATCGGGGGAGTAAGCACCGGGGAGCTGTTTTTT. J is TRBJ2-2 and V is TRBV9; D might be TRBD2 (6 bases). The CDR3 extends over 16 amino acids. The V gene's germline CDR1 is SGDLS and CDR2 YYNGEE. V lost 4 bases and J 4 bases, leaving 17 bases between the germline ends. The whole variable domain, remainder taken from reference TRBV9 and TRBJ2-2, is DSGVTQTPKHLITATGQRVTLRCSPRSGDLSVYWYQQSLDQGLQFLIQYYNGEERAKGNILERFSAQQFPDLHSELNLSSLELGDSALYFCASSSIGGVSTGELFFGEGSRLTVL.

The CDR3 here is CASSFERSYEQYF. The CDR3 region has the DNA TGTGCCAGCAGTTTCGAGCGGTCCTACGAGCAGTACTTC. The chain uses TRBV12-3 or TRBV12-4 and TRBJ2-7, with D maybe TRBD2 (5 bases). Trimming shortened V by 3 bases and J by 1 base, and 7 bases separated the two germline ends. The CDR3 spans 13 residues.

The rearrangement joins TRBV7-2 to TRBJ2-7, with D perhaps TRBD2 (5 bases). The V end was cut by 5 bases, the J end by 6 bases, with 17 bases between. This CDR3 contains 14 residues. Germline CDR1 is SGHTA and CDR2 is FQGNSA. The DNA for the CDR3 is TGTGCCAGCAGCCAAGGGAGCTCCCTGAGCGAGCAGTACTTC. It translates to CASSQGSSLSEQYF.

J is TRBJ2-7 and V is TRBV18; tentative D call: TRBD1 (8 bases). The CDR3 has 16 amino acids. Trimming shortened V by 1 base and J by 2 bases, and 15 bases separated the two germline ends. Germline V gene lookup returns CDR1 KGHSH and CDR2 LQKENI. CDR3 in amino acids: CASSPRGGQAPYEQYF. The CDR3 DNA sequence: TGTGCCAGCTCACCACGGGGGGGACAGGCCCCCTACGAGCAGTACTTC.

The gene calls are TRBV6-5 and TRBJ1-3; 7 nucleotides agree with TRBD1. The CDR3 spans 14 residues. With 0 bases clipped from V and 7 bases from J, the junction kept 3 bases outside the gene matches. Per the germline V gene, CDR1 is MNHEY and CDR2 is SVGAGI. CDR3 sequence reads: CASSYSTGTNTIYF. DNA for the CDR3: TGTGCCAGCAGTTACTCGACAGGGACGAACACCATATATTTT.

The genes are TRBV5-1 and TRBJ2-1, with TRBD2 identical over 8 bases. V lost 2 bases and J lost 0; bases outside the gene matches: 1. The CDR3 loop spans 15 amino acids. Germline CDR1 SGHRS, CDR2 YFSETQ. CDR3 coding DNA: TGCGCCAGCAGCTTCAGCGGGGGCTCCTACAATGAGCAGTTCTTC. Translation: CASSFSGGSYNEQFF.

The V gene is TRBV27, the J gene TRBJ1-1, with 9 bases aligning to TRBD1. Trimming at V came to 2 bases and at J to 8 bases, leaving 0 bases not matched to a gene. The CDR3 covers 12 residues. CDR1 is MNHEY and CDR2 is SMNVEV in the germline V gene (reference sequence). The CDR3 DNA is TGTGCCAGCAGTTTAGGACAGGGGGAAGCTTTCTTT. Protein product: CASSLGQGEAFF.

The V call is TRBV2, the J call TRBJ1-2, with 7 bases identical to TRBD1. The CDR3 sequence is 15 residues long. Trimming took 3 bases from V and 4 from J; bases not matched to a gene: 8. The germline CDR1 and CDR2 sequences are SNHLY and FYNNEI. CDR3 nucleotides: TGTGCCAGCAGTGATCCGGGACAGAGCCTCTATGGCTACACCTTC. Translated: CASSDPGQSLYGYTF.